This T cell receptor (beta chain) appears in the sequencing data of a study of blood T cell repertoires in COVID-19. Study at large: The samples span acute and convalescent COVID-19 from the United States, Italy and Spain. T cells, B-cell-depleted T cells, or PBMCs supplied cDNA or gDNA.

CDR3 length: 12 residues. Germline V gene data show CDR1 as SGHTA and CDR2 as FQGTGA. V lost 5 bases, J lost 6 bases, and 7 bases lay in between. Per the original data handling: Cell counts per sample came from amplifying reference gene primers. Repertoires were generated with immunoSEQ multiplex PCR, while TCRdb's copy carries only in-frame clones and drops some. That table is the source of V, J and clone size, and D and trimming were worked out from the DNA. Of 100,000 to 150,000 clones listed, approximately 83% are singletons. This TCR derives from a woman between 50 and 59 years old with acute or convalescent COVID-19. The gene calls are TRBV7-3 and TRBJ2-2, with D uncertain. The sample was peripheral blood. CDR3 bases: TGTGCCAGCAGCGCGAGGTCCGGGGAGCTGTTTTTT. Translating gives CASSARSGELFF.